This TCR beta chain was profiled in a study of identical twins. One entry per CDR3 protein results from TCRdb running MiXCR on the 5' RACE reads. The table shows some 500,000 distinct CDR3 sequences, with 9.5% to 10% occurring only once. This clonotype showed up many times. Its antigen is undetermined. Trimming took 6 bases from V and 1 from J; bases not matched to a gene: 8. This CDR3 is 15 amino acids long. Per germline, CDR1 SGHVS and CDR2 FQNEAQ. General observations from the study: Without tracking the same donors, conclusions rested on cross-sectional statistical analysis. Recombination models fit unrelated individuals' TCR alpha sharing but underestimated twins'. Invariant MAIT and iNKT cells may have partly biased zero-insertion analyses.

These same records also appear under a second study, on yellow fever vaccine responses in identical twins.

This receptor was taken from a woman younger than 30 in good health. V gene TRBV7-8 combines with J gene TRBJ2-5, with 7 positions matching TRBD1. Material for sequencing was PBMCs. The CDR3 region is CASRPRTGTQETQYF. CDR3 in DNA: TGTGCCAGCAGACCTAGGACAGGAACCCAAGAGACCCAGTACTTC. Drawing the rest from reference TRBV7-8 and TRBJ2-5, the complete variable domain is GAGVSQSPRYKVAKRGQDVALRCDPISGHVSLFWYQQALGQGPEFLTYFQNEAQLDKSGLPSDRFFAERPEGSVSTLKIQRTQQEDSAVYLCASRPRTGTQETQYFGPGTRLLVL.